One and the same sample provided the 32 T cell receptor beta chains below, sequenced in a study of cytomegalovirus exposure and HLA in healthy donors. The PCR contained 60 Vbeta and 13 Jbeta primers. The method was immunoSEQ multiplex PCR; TCRdb's version includes in-frame clones alone and lacks a portion of them. The sample contains some 150,000 clones, roughly 76% of which appear only once. Sequenced: PBMCs. These receptors came from a woman between 18 and 30 years old in good health and CMV-seropositive.

V usage is TRBV19 and J usage is TRBJ2-1; D unclear. Germline CDR1 LNHDA, CDR2 SQIVND (reference sequence). This CDR3 has 16 amino acids. Trimming left V 5 bases short and J 2 bases short, with 16 bases between. The CDR3 loop is CASSLRPERAYNEQFF. CDR3 nucleotide sequence: TGTGCCAGTAGTCTCCGGCCTGAGCGCGCCTACAATGAGCAGTTCTTC.

The rearrangement links TRBV6-6 to TRBJ2-7, with D perhaps matching TRBD2 (5 bases). V lost 4 bases to trimming and J lost 0 bases, with 10 bases between them. The germline V gene has CDR1 MNHNY and CDR2 SVGAGI (reference sequence). The length of the CDR3 is 14 residues. Written as DNA, the CDR3 is TGTGCCAGCAGTTTCAAAACTAGCTCCTACGAGCAGTACTTC. Its translation is CASSFKTSSYEQYF.

This clone was picked up a small number of times. The J gene is TRBJ2-1, the V gene TRBV10-2, with TRBD2 matching over 9 bases. There are 14 residues in the CDR3. CDR1 is WSHSY, CDR2 SAAADI, per germline. Germline trimming cut 6 bases from V and 4 bases from J; bases unmatched to any gene: 4. Here the CDR3 reads CASRLAGQYNEQFF. The CDR3 DNA sequence: TGCGCCAGCAGGCTAGCGGGGCAGTACAATGAGCAGTTCTTC.

V is TRBV7-2 and J is TRBJ1-6; TRBD1 matches at 7 bases. The CDR3 loop spans 15 amino acids. Germline values: CDR1 SGHTA, CDR2 FQGNSA. V shed 5 bases, J shed 8 bases, and the junction held 9 bases outside the gene matches. The chain's CDR3 is CASSPDRRNDSPLHF. The CDR3 DNA reads TGTGCCAGCAGCCCGGACAGGAGAAACGATTCACCCCTCCACTTT.

The gene calls are TRBV7-9 and TRBJ1-2; TRBD1 might be the D (6 bases). Germline CDR1 SEHNR, CDR2 FQNEAQ (reference sequence). The CDR3 loop spans 13 amino acids. Between the trimmed V and J ends, which lost 1 base and 7 bases, there was a span of 10 bases. DNA for the CDR3: TGTGCCAGCAGCTTAGAAAACAGGGTTGGCTACACCTTC. Amino acids: CASSLENRVGYTF. Drawing the rest from reference TRBV7-9 and TRBJ1-2, the complete variable domain is DTGVSQNPRHKITKRGQNVTFRCDPISEHNRLYWYRQTLGQGPEFLTYFQNEAQLEKSRLLSDRFSAERPKGSFSTLEIQRTEQGDSAMYLCASSLENRVGYTFGSGTRLTVV.

The chain joins TRBV4-1 to TRBJ1-3; 8 bases fit TRBD1. Germline CDR1 reads MGHRA; CDR2 reads YSYEKL. This CDR3 region has 15 residues. Trimming took 8 bases from V and 0 from J; bases not matched to a gene: 6. The CDR3 nucleotides read TGCGCCAGCCAGCTAACAGGGGGCTCTGGAAACACCATATATTTT. Translation: CASQLTGGSGNTIYF.

The chain is built from TRBV7-2 and TRBJ2-2; TRBD1 aligns across 7 bases. This CDR3 comprises 14 residues. CDR1 and CDR2 (germline): SGHTA, FQGNSA. Trimming took 4 bases from V and 7 from J; bases not matched to a gene: 6. CDR3 residues: CASSSTGYNGELFF. The CDR3 DNA is TGTGCCAGCAGCTCGACAGGGTATAACGGGGAGCTGTTTTTT.

The chain links TRBV11-2 to TRBJ1-1; 8 nucleotides line up with TRBD1. Unmatched junction bases numbered 12, after V lost 5 bases and J lost 4 bases. The CDR3 has 16 residues. Germline V gene data show CDR1 as SGHAT and CDR2 as FQNNGV. The CDR3 reads CASSHGQGASSTEAFF. CDR3 nucleotide sequence: TGTGCCAGCAGCCACGGGCAGGGGGCTTCGAGCACTGAAGCTTTCTTT. Supplemented by reference TRBV11-2 and TRBJ1-1, the full variable domain reads EAGVAQSPRYKIIEKRQSVAFWCNPISGHATLYWYQQILGQGPKLLIQFQNNGVVDDSQLPKDRFSAERLKGVDSTLKIQPAKLEDSAVYLCASSHGQGASSTEAFFGQGTRLTVV.

The rearrangement uses TRBV10-3 and TRBJ2-5; 12 bases fit TRBD2. CDR3 length equals 16 residues. J was trimmed by 5 bases and V by 4 bases; bases with no gene match: 8. Germline V CDR1 and CDR2: ENHRY, SYGVKD. CDR3 region: CAISVSSGGARETQYF. The CDR3 DNA follows: TGTGCCATCAGTGTATCTAGCGGGGGGGCCCGCGAGACCCAGTACTTC.

The sample holds a few counts of this clone. J is TRBJ1-1 and V is TRBV5-1; 7 nucleotides line up with TRBD1. Trimming removed 0 bases from V and 1 base from J; junction bases left unmatched: 6. The CDR3 covers 16 residues. Germline V CDR1 and CDR2: SGHRS, YFSETQ. CDR3 protein: CASSLAGAGGNTEAFF. In nucleotides, the CDR3 is TGCGCCAGCAGCTTGGCCGGTGCAGGGGGGAACACTGAAGCTTTCTTT. Full variable domain (rest looked up from reference TRBV5-1 and TRBJ1-1): KAGVTQTPRYLIKTRGQQVTLSCSPISGHRSVSWYQQTPGQGLQFLFEYFSETQRNKGNFPGRFSGRQFSNSRSEMNVSTLELGDSALYLCASSLAGAGGNTEAFFGQGTRLTVV.

J is TRBJ2-3 and V is TRBV4-3; D perhaps matches TRBD2 (6 bases). Per germline, CDR1 LGHNA and CDR2 YSLEER. Trimming removed 2 bases from V and 1 base from J, with 13 bases in between. The CDR3 length is 16 residues. CDR3 nucleotide sequence: TGCGCCAGCAGCCAATATTCAGGCGGGGGCACAGATACGCAGTATTTT. Protein: CASSQYSGGGTDTQYF.

V is TRBV7-3 and J is TRBJ2-1, with 8 bases that match TRBD1. This CDR3 is built from 13 residues. In germline, CDR1 is SGHTA, CDR2 FQGTGA. Unmatched junction bases numbered 2, after V lost 6 bases and J lost 4 bases. In DNA form, the CDR3 reads TGTGCCAGCAGTACAGGGGGGTACAATGAGCAGTTCTTC. Translating it yields CASSTGGYNEQFF.

V usage is TRBV6-5 and J usage is TRBJ1-5; maybe TRBD1 (5 bases). Trimming took 6 bases from V and 1 from J, leaving 13 bases between them. CDR1 is MNHEY, CDR2 SVGAGI, per germline. CDR3 length: 15 residues. CDR3 in DNA: TGTGCCAGCAGCCGGGACTCCGGGAGCAATCAGCCCCAGCATTTT. Its translation: CASSRDSGSNQPQHF.

This clone turned up a few times. The V gene is TRBV5-1, the J gene TRBJ1-2, with 9 bases matching TRBD1. Germline values: CDR1 SGHRS, CDR2 YFSETQ. This CDR3 contains 11 residues. Trimming took 6 bases from V and 9 from J; bases not matched to a gene: 3. CDR3 DNA sequence: TGCGCCAGCATCGGACAGGGGAGCTACACCTTC. It codes for CASIGQGSYTF.

The V and J genes are TRBV7-6 and TRBJ1-2; no clear D gene. V gave up 1 base and J gave up 3 bases, with 9 bases separating them. The length of the CDR3 is 14 residues. The germline V gene has CDR1 SGHVS and CDR2 FNYEAQ. The CDR3 sequence is CASSLVGRDYGYTF. The CDR3 DNA follows: TGTGCCAGCAGCTTAGTCGGGAGAGACTATGGCTACACCTTC.

This chain's CDR3 is CASSTFLAGGLKDEQYF. CDR3 DNA: TGTGCCAGCAGTACCTTCCTAGCGGGGGGGCTCAAGGACGAGCAGTACTTC. The chain uses TRBV27 and TRBJ2-7; 12 nucleotides align to TRBD2. V trimming: 5 bases; J trimming: 5 bases; junction bases outside the gene matches: 13. The CDR3 is 17 residues long. The germline V gene has CDR1 MNHEY and CDR2 SMNVEV (reference sequence).

The chain joins TRBV27 to TRBJ2-7; 7 positions match TRBD1. CDR3 length: 15 amino acids. Per the germline V gene, CDR1 is MNHEY and CDR2 is SMNVEV (reference sequence). The V and J ends lost 2 bases and 11 bases, in that order; junction bases with no gene match: 15. CDR3 region: CASSLGGPLDRAKYF. DNA for the CDR3: TGTGCCAGCAGTTTAGGGGGCCCCTTAGACAGGGCCAAGTACTTC.

The chain combines TRBV6-1 with TRBJ2-1, with D unresolved. The CDR3 length is 14 residues. Germline values: CDR1 MNHNS, CDR2 SASEGT. V was trimmed by 6 bases and J by 8 bases, leaving 17 bases between them. CDR3 DNA sequence: TGTGCCAGCAGGCGTCCTGGGCCGTCGGATGAGCAGTTCTTC. Protein: CASRRPGPSDEQFF.

This chain links TRBV6-5 with TRBJ2-7; 7 nucleotides align to TRBD1. V dropped 5 bases and J dropped 4; count of bases not matched to a gene: 2. CDR3 size: 12 residues. Germline V CDR1 and CDR2: MNHEY, SVGAGI. This CDR3 is CASSQQGYEQYF. The CDR3 DNA is TGTGCCAGCAGTCAACAGGGGTACGAGCAGTACTTC.

The sample holds one count of this clone. The chain uses TRBV7-2 and TRBJ1-2; a possible D gene is TRBD1 (6 bases). The CDR3 loop spans 19 amino acids. The germline gives CDR1 SGHTA, CDR2 FQGNSA. V was cut by 5 bases and J by 1 base, with 26 bases left in between. The CDR3 sequence: CASSPSRLAGRGGNYGYTF. CDR3 DNA: TGTGCCAGCAGCCCCTCCCGTCTCGCGGGGAGGGGGGGTAACTATGGCTACACCTTC.

The chain uses TRBV10-3 and TRBJ2-7; TRBD1 agrees at 8 bases. The germline CDR1 and CDR2 sequences are ENHRY and SYGVKD. The CDR3 loop spans 14 amino acids. The junction had 8 bases not matched to a gene; V was cut back by 7 bases and J by 3 bases. This CDR3 reads CAIKGQGDGYEQYF. The CDR3, as DNA: TGTGCCATCAAAGGACAGGGAGATGGCTACGAGCAGTACTTC.

This clone appeared a single time. In DNA form, the CDR3 reads TGTGCCAGCAGTCCCCATTTCGGGGGGGACTATGGCTACACCTTC. Its translation is CASSPHFGGDYGYTF. The chain employs TRBV28 and TRBJ1-2, with D possibly matching TRBD1 (5 bases). Trimming left V 5 bases short and J 3 bases short, with 16 bases between. CDR1 and CDR2 (germline): MDHEN, SYDVKM. The CDR3 runs to 15 residues.

This clone was observed a handful of times. V gene TRBV6-5 combines with J gene TRBJ2-2, with D possibly being TRBD1 (7 bases). The V gene lost 10 bases and the J gene lost 7 bases, with 19 bases spanning the gap. Germline V gene lookup returns CDR1 MNHEY and CDR2 SVGAGI. The CDR3 runs to 14 residues. Here the CDR3 DNA reads TGTGCCACATCGACAGGGAGGACCGGCGGGGAGCTGTTTTTT. Protein product: CATSTGRTGGELFF.

The rearrangement links TRBV5-8 to TRBJ2-1; possibly TRBD1 for D (5 bases). The V and J ends lost 0 bases and 0 bases respectively, with 7 bases between them. This CDR3 contains 15 residues. Germline assignment: CDR1 SGHTS and CDR2 YDEGEE. The CDR3 DNA sequence: TGTGCCAGCAGCTTGGGGCAGGGCTCCTACAATGAGCAGTTCTTC. Translated, it gives CASSLGQGSYNEQFF.

This clone showed up just a few times. The chain recombines TRBV6-5 with TRBJ2-5; tentative D call: TRBD2 (5 bases). Per germline, CDR1 MNHEY and CDR2 SVGAGI. The V gene lost 6 bases and the J gene lost 2 bases, with 10 bases spanning the gap. The CDR3 covers 13 residues. The chain's CDR3 is CASSTEGQETQYF. The CDR3 coding sequence is TGTGCCAGCAGCACAGAGGGACAAGAGACCCAGTACTTC.

The chain links TRBV7-2 to TRBJ2-7, with TRBD1 as a possible D gene (5 bases). V was clipped by 2 bases and J by 6 bases, with 11 bases between them. This CDR3 comprises 13 residues. In germline, CDR1 is SGHTA, CDR2 FQGNSA. This CDR3 is CASSLRSGPEQYF. CDR3 bases: TGTGCCAGCAGCTTACGTTCAGGGCCCGAGCAGTACTTC.

The chain carries TRBV6-5 and TRBJ1-1; maybe TRBD1 (5 bases). In germline, CDR1 is MNHEY, CDR2 SVGAGI. Trimming took off 5 bases at V and 3 bases at J, with 10 bases between the two ends. The CDR3 covers 13 residues. CDR3 protein: CASSEQEYTEAFF. CDR3 DNA sequence: TGTGCCAGCAGTGAACAGGAGTACACTGAAGCTTTCTTT.

The rearrangement joins TRBV27 to TRBJ1-2, with TRBD1 matching over 7 bases. J lost 4 bases, V lost 5 bases, and 4 bases had no gene match. CDR1 is MNHEY and CDR2 is SMNVEV in the germline V gene (reference sequence). The CDR3 extends over 13 amino acids. DNA of the CDR3: TGTGCCAGCAGTAGGACAGGCCCCTATGGCTACACCTTC. Amino acid sequence: CASSRTGPYGYTF.

This sequence joins TRBV6-5 and TRBJ1-4; 7 nucleotides align to TRBD1. There are 14 residues in the CDR3. CDR1 and CDR2 (germline): MNHEY, SVGAGI. The V segment lost 4 bases and the J segment 8 bases; nucleotides outside the gene matches: 7. CDR3 loop: CASSFDRASEKLFF. In DNA form, the CDR3 reads TGTGCCAGCAGTTTCGACAGGGCGTCAGAAAAACTGTTTTTT.

V gene TRBV7-2 combines with J gene TRBJ2-7; 7 bases are a match to TRBD2. The CDR3 consists of 12 residues. Germline trimming cut 2 bases from V and 7 bases from J; bases unmatched to any gene: 2. CDR1 and CDR2 from the germline V gene are SGHTA and FQGNSA. As DNA, the CDR3 is TGTGCCAGCAGCTTATGGGAGGGGGAGCAGTACTTC. It codes for CASSLWEGEQYF. The full variable domain, with the rest looked up from reference TRBV7-2 and TRBJ2-7, is GAGVSQSPSNKVTEKGKDVELRCDPISGHTALYWYRQSLGQGLEFLIYFQGNSAPDKSGLPSDRFSAERTGGSVSTLTIQRTQQEDSAVYLCASSLWEGEQYFGPGTRLTVT.

This clone showed up just a few times. V and J are TRBV6-5 and TRBJ2-2; D possibly corresponds to TRBD1 (5 bases). Germline V lookup: CDR1 MNHEY, CDR2 SVGAGI. Between the trimmed V and J ends, which lost 0 bases and 6 bases, there was a span of 11 bases. This CDR3 is built from 15 residues. Here the CDR3 reads CASSYSKGPAGELFF. The CDR3 DNA sequence: TGTGCCAGCAGTTACTCGAAGGGGCCCGCCGGGGAGCTGTTTTTT.

The chain combines TRBV5-6 with TRBJ1-1; TRBD1 is a possible D gene (5 bases). Germline lookup yields CDR1 SGHDT and CDR2 YYEEEE. The CDR3 loop spans 16 amino acids. Trimming cost V 3 bases and J 4 bases, with 19 bases left between them. Here the CDR3 DNA reads TGTGCCAGCAGCTCCCTGGGCAGGGCCCGGAGCACTGAAGCTTTCTTT. Protein product: CASSSLGRARSTEAFF. Filled out from reference TRBV5-6 and TRBJ1-1, the complete variable domain reads DAGVTQSPTHLIKTRGQQVTLRCSPKSGHDTVSWYQQALGQGPQFIFQYYEEEERQRGNFPDRFSGHQFPNYSSELNVNALLLGDSALYLCASSSLGRARSTEAFFGQGTRLTVV.